These T cell receptor beta chains were read from a single sample in a study of blood T cell repertoires in COVID-19. TCRdb keeps only in-frame clones here, not all; method: immunoSEQ multiplex PCR. The sample includes about 180,000 clones, approximately 80% seen only once; the top ten take about 18%. Sequencing was performed on PBMCs or T cells enriched from blood (not recorded which). The receptors originated from a woman between 50 and 59 years old who had recovered from COVID-19. Both conserved end residues are part of each CDR3. Each record gives: CDR3 DNA, CDR3 protein, clone size, J gene, V gene, D gene. The D gene is left open where the match is weak. The listing skips clone size in some rows; elsewhere it reads once, few, many or a size class.

CDR3 DNA: TGTGCCTGGAGTGTTGGCCAGATCAATGAAAAACTGTTTTTT; CDR3 protein: CAWSVGQINEKLFF; clone size: .; J gene: TRBJ1-4; V gene: TRBV30; D gene: .
CDR3 DNA: TGTGCCAGCAGGAGCGGAGGGGTGGGCAATCAGCCCCAGCATTTT; CDR3 protein: CASRSGGVGNQPQHF; clone size: .; J gene: TRBJ1-5; V gene: TRBV6-5; D gene: .
CDR3 DNA: TGTGCCAGCAGCTTGGTAGTGGGAGGCTATGGCTACACCTTC; CDR3 protein: CASSLVVGGYGYTF; clone size: .; J gene: TRBJ1-2; V gene: TRBV5-5; D gene: .
CDR3 DNA: TGCGCCACTAGGACTAGCGGGAGAGGTCAAGAGACCCAGTACTTC; CDR3 protein: CATRTSGRGQETQYF; clone size: .; J gene: TRBJ2-5; V gene: TRBV5-1; D gene: TRBD2
CDR3 DNA: TGTGCCAGCAGTTATTACGGACTAGCGGGATCCAATGAGCAGTTCTTC; CDR3 protein: CASSYYGLAGSNEQFF; clone size: .; J gene: TRBJ2-1; V gene: TRBV6-5; D gene: TRBD2
CDR3 DNA: TGTGCCAGCAGTTACGTTAGCGGGAGGGCGGCCTACGAGCAGTACTTC; CDR3 protein: CASSYVSGRAAYEQYF; clone size: .; J gene: TRBJ2-7; V gene: TRBV6-2/TRBV6-3; D gene: TRBD2
CDR3 DNA: TGTGCCAGCAGCCAACGACTAGCGGGGGGGACAGATACGCAGTATTTT; CDR3 protein: CASSQRLAGGTDTQYF; clone size: .; J gene: TRBJ2-3; V gene: TRBV7-3; D gene: TRBD2
CDR3 DNA: TGTGCCAGCAGTTTTGGGGGAGGGCAAGGAGAGACCCAGTACTTC; CDR3 protein: CASSFGGGQGETQYF; clone size: .; J gene: TRBJ2-5; V gene: TRBV27; D gene: TRBD2
CDR3 DNA: TGCGCCAGCAGCACTCTAGCGGCGTATTCAGATACGCAGTATTTT; CDR3 protein: CASSTLAAYSDTQYF; clone size: many; J gene: TRBJ2-3; V gene: TRBV5-1; D gene: TRBD2
CDR3 DNA: TGTGCCAGCAGCCCCACGGGACTAGGGTACGAGCAGTACTTC; CDR3 protein: CASSPTGLGYEQYF; clone size: many; J gene: TRBJ2-7; V gene: TRBV14; D gene: TRBD2
CDR3 DNA: TGTGCCAGCAGCGAACTAGCGGGAGGTCCCTCCTCATACAATGAGCAGTTCTTC; CDR3 protein: CASSELAGGPSSYNEQFF; clone size: .; J gene: TRBJ2-1; V gene: TRBV2; D gene: TRBD2
CDR3 DNA: TGTGCCAGCAGCTCAACATGGACGGGAGGTACAGATACGCAGTATTTT; CDR3 protein: CASSSTWTGGTDTQYF; clone size: .; J gene: TRBJ2-3; V gene: TRBV11-1; D gene: TRBD2
CDR3 DNA: TGTGCCAGCAGTGGCGCCGGGACAGCCTTCTACGAGCAGTACTTC; CDR3 protein: CASSGAGTAFYEQYF; clone size: few; J gene: TRBJ2-7; V gene: TRBV28; D gene: TRBD1
CDR3 DNA: TGCGCCAGCCAGGGACAAAGAAGTGCCGGGGAGCTGTTTTTT; CDR3 protein: CASQGQRSAGELFF; clone size: .; J gene: TRBJ2-2; V gene: TRBV5-1; D gene: .
CDR3 DNA: TGTGCCAGCAGTTACTCTAGTAGCGGGGAGCAGTACTTC; CDR3 protein: CASSYSSSGEQYF; clone size: .; J gene: TRBJ2-7; V gene: TRBV6-5; D gene: TRBD2
CDR3 DNA: TGTGCCATCAGTCAACCACAGGGGGGGCAAGAGACCCAGTACTTC; CDR3 protein: CAISQPQGGQETQYF; clone size: few; J gene: TRBJ2-5; V gene: TRBV10-3; D gene: .
CDR3 DNA: TGTGCCACCAGTGATTGGGGACTAGCGGGAGGATCGTATGAGCAGTTCTTC; CDR3 protein: CATSDWGLAGGSYEQFF; clone size: .; J gene: TRBJ2-1; V gene: TRBV24-1; D gene: TRBD2
CDR3 DNA: TGTGCCAGCAGTGAAAGCCTTCGTCCCATATATTTT; CDR3 protein: CASSESLRPIYF; clone size: .; J gene: TRBJ1-3; V gene: TRBV25-1; D gene: .
CDR3 DNA: TGTGCCAGCAGCCCGGGACAGGGGAATGAAAAACTGTTTTTT; CDR3 protein: CASSPGQGNEKLFF; clone size: .; J gene: TRBJ1-4; V gene: TRBV7-8; D gene: TRBD1
CDR3 DNA: TGTGCCAGCAGTTTATTCCGGCGGGAGTCCACCGGGGAGCTGTTTTTT; CDR3 protein: CASSLFRRESTGELFF; clone size: .; J gene: TRBJ2-2; V gene: TRBV27; D gene: TRBD2
CDR3 DNA: TGTGCCACCAGCAGAGATAGAGGTCCCTACGAGCAGTACTTC; CDR3 protein: CATSRDRGPYEQYF; clone size: .; J gene: TRBJ2-7; V gene: TRBV15; D gene: .
CDR3 DNA: TGCAGCGTTGAAGGAACAGGGGGCCGGGAAGCTTTCTTT; CDR3 protein: CSVEGTGGREAFF; clone size: few; J gene: TRBJ1-1; V gene: TRBV29-1; D gene: TRBD1
CDR3 DNA: TGTGCCAGCAGTGGACAGGGAAGAAGGTCACCCCATAATTCACCCCTCCACTTT; CDR3 protein: CASSGQGRRSPHNSPLHF; clone size: .; J gene: TRBJ1-6; V gene: TRBV28; D gene: TRBD1
CDR3 DNA: TGTGCCAGCAGCTTGCAAAGCGGGAGTAGGTCCTACAATGAGCAGTTCTTC; CDR3 protein: CASSLQSGSRSYNEQFF; clone size: .; J gene: TRBJ2-1; V gene: TRBV7-2; D gene: TRBD2
CDR3 DNA: TGTGCCAGCAGCTTAACTGGACAACCGGGTAGCTCCTACAATGAGCAGTTCTTC; CDR3 protein: CASSLTGQPGSSYNEQFF; clone size: .; J gene: TRBJ2-1; V gene: TRBV7-3; D gene: .
CDR3 DNA: TGTGCCAGCAGTGCCCGACTAGCGGGGAGAAGCTCCTACGAGCAGTACTTC; CDR3 protein: CASSARLAGRSSYEQYF; clone size: once; J gene: TRBJ2-7; V gene: TRBV27; D gene: TRBD2
CDR3 DNA: TGCGCCAGCAGCCGCGATCTTAGCGGGCTCTACAATGAGCAGTTCTTC; CDR3 protein: CASSRDLSGLYNEQFF; clone size: few; J gene: TRBJ2-1; V gene: TRBV4-3; D gene: TRBD2
CDR3 DNA: TGTGCCAGCAGCGTCGGATCTCTAAGCGGGAGTCTAACAGATACGCAGTATTTT; CDR3 protein: CASSVGSLSGSLTDTQYF; clone size: .; J gene: TRBJ2-3; V gene: TRBV7-9; D gene: TRBD2
CDR3 DNA: TGTGCCAGCAGCCCATCTCAGGGGTCGAACACTGAAGCTTTCTTT; CDR3 protein: CASSPSQGSNTEAFF; clone size: many; J gene: TRBJ1-1; V gene: TRBV4-2; D gene: .
CDR3 DNA: TGCAGCGCTACGTCCACAGGGGGGTCAAACATTCAGTACTTC; CDR3 protein: CSATSTGGSNIQYF; clone size: .; J gene: TRBJ2-4; V gene: TRBV29-1; D gene: TRBD1
CDR3 DNA: TGTGCCAGCAGCCAAGGCTTTTGGGCAAATTCACCCCTCCACTTT; CDR3 protein: CASSQGFWANSPLHF; clone size: .; J gene: TRBJ1-6; V gene: TRBV4-2; D gene: .
CDR3 DNA: TGTGCCAGTAGTTACACAGGGGGCACTACTGGCTACACCTTC; CDR3 protein: CASSYTGGTTGYTF; clone size: .; J gene: TRBJ1-2; V gene: TRBV19; D gene: TRBD1
CDR3 DNA: TGTGCCAGCAGCTTAGTAGTTCTGGGGAGTTCGAGCACAGATACGCAGTATTTT; CDR3 protein: CASSLVVLGSSSTDTQYF; clone size: .; J gene: TRBJ2-3; V gene: TRBV11-2; D gene: .
CDR3 DNA: TGTGCCATCAGAGGATACGGACAGGGATCAAACACTGAAGCTTTCTTT; CDR3 protein: CAIRGYGQGSNTEAFF; clone size: few; J gene: TRBJ1-1; V gene: TRBV10-3; D gene: TRBD1
CDR3 DNA: TGTGCCAGCAGCCAATCCGTAGCAGTCTACAATGAGCAGTTCTTC; CDR3 protein: CASSQSVAVYNEQFF; clone size: few; J gene: TRBJ2-1; V gene: TRBV16; D gene: .
CDR3 DNA: TGTGCCAGCAGTACCCCACTTGGAGGCGGGACCCAGTACTTC; CDR3 protein: CASSTPLGGGTQYF; clone size: .; J gene: TRBJ2-5; V gene: TRBV27; D gene: .
CDR3 DNA: TGTGCCAGTCAGCAGGGGACAGGGGGCAATGAGCAGTTCTTC; CDR3 protein: CASQQGTGGNEQFF; clone size: .; J gene: TRBJ2-1; V gene: TRBV19; D gene: TRBD1
CDR3 DNA: TGTGCCAGCAGCCACAGGGTAAGCAATCAGCCCCAGCATTTT; CDR3 protein: CASSHRVSNQPQHF; clone size: once; J gene: TRBJ1-5; V gene: TRBV21-1; D gene: .
CDR3 DNA: TGTGCCAGCAGTTCTAGCCCCGAGGGGACCCAGTACTTC; CDR3 protein: CASSSSPEGTQYF; clone size: .; J gene: TRBJ2-5; V gene: TRBV7-3; D gene: .
CDR3 DNA: TGTGCCAGCAGCTTAACGCCGAGCTCCTACGAGCAGTACTTC; CDR3 protein: CASSLTPSSYEQYF; clone size: .; J gene: TRBJ2-7; V gene: TRBV7-2; D gene: .
CDR3 DNA: TGCGCCAGCAGCTTGGGACAGCAATCTAACTATGGCTACACCTTC; CDR3 protein: CASSLGQQSNYGYTF; clone size: .; J gene: TRBJ1-2; V gene: TRBV5-1; D gene: .
CDR3 DNA: TGTGCCAGCAGCTTGGGAGCGGCGCCGATCTCCTACAATGAGCAGTTCTTC; CDR3 protein: CASSLGAAPISYNEQFF; clone size: .; J gene: TRBJ2-1; V gene: TRBV5-6; D gene: .
CDR3 DNA: TGTGCCATGGGTGGACAGGGCGAAGAGACCCAGTACTTC; CDR3 protein: CAMGGQGEETQYF; clone size: .; J gene: TRBJ2-5; V gene: TRBV10-3; D gene: TRBD1
CDR3 DNA: TGTGCCAGCAGCTTAGGGGGGAGGGAGTCACCCCTCCACTTT; CDR3 protein: CASSLGGRESPLHF; clone size: .; J gene: TRBJ1-6; V gene: TRBV7-9; D gene: .
CDR3 DNA: TGTGCCAGCGGGAGGGACAGGGCGGAAAATTCACCCCTCCACTTT; CDR3 protein: CASGRDRAENSPLHF; clone size: .; J gene: TRBJ1-6; V gene: TRBV6-5; D gene: TRBD1